The 20 T cell receptor beta chains reported below all come from one sample, sequenced in a study of blood T cell repertoires in COVID-19. Clones were read by immunoSEQ multiplex PCR, and TCRdb kept only the in-frame ones, dropping some. The sample holds some 62,000 clones, roughly nine tenths seen once. Input material: peripheral blood. The receptors here all came from an older woman with COVID-19, enrolled during active disease.

This sequence joins TRBV30 and TRBJ1-1; possibly TRBD1 for D (5 bases). The CDR3 runs to 14 residues. With 4 bases removed from V and 0 bases from J, the gap between germline ends came to 12 bases. Germline V CDR1 and CDR2: GTSNPN, SVGIG (reference sequence). CDR3: CAWTWGGMNTEAFF. In nucleotides, the CDR3 is TGTGCCTGGACCTGGGGGGGTATGAACACTGAAGCTTTCTTT.

This sequence joins TRBV6-2 or TRBV6-3 and TRBJ1-5; D is undetermined. V gave up 5 bases and J gave up 4 bases, with 9 bases separating them. The CDR3 sequence is 13 residues long. Germline V lookup: CDR1 MNHEY, CDR2 SVGEGT. The CDR3 reads CASSVLPNQPQHF. The CDR3 nucleotides are TGTGCCAGCAGTGTCCTTCCTAATCAGCCCCAGCATTTT.

The CDR3, as DNA: TGTGCCTGGAGCCGGGGGGGGAACTATGGCTACACCTTC. Protein: CAWSRGGNYGYTF. The J gene is TRBJ1-2, the V gene TRBV30; D perhaps matches TRBD1 (5 bases). V shed 3 bases and J shed 2 bases, with 10 bases lying between them. Per germline, CDR1 GTSNPN and CDR2 SVGIG (reference sequence). CDR3 length: 13 amino acids.

The rearrangement joins TRBV5-8 to TRBJ1-2, with 10 bases identical to TRBD1. Unmatched junction bases numbered 8, after V lost 4 bases and J lost 2 bases. The CDR3 sequence is 16 residues long. Germline values: CDR1 SGHTS, CDR2 YDEGEE. CDR3 loop: CASSQRTGGPNYGYTF. The CDR3 DNA reads TGTGCCAGCAGCCAAAGGACAGGGGGTCCCAACTATGGCTACACCTTC.

The genes are TRBV7-2 and TRBJ2-1; D is uncertain. The CDR3 has 12 residues. V shed 1 base and J shed 9 bases, with 7 bases lying between them. In germline, CDR1 is SGHTA, CDR2 FQGNSA. DNA of the CDR3: TGTGCCAGCAGCTTAGTTGAGCGTGAGCAGTTCTTC. This translates into CASSLVEREQFF.

The genes are TRBV3-1 (or the pseudogene TRBV3-2) and TRBJ2-3; TRBD2 might be the D (5 bases). Germline loops: CDR1 LGHDT, CDR2 YNNKEL (reference sequence). The germline V and J ends were trimmed by 1 base and 9 bases, with 8 bases remaining between them. The CDR3 spans 12 residues. The CDR3 bases are TGTGCCAGCAGCCAAGGGACTCTGACGCAGTATTTT. Its protein is CASSQGTLTQYF.

The J gene is TRBJ2-4, the V gene TRBV5-4, with D possibly TRBD2 on 5 matching bases. The V end was cut by 2 bases, the J end by 7 bases, with 10 bases between. This CDR3 has 13 amino acids. Germline assignment: CDR1 SGHNT and CDR2 YYREEE (reference sequence). This chain's CDR3 is CASSFGGRNIQYF. The CDR3 DNA follows: TGTGCCAGCAGCTTCGGAGGTAGGAACATTCAGTACTTC.

This sequence joins TRBV9 and TRBJ1-4; D uncertain. The germline V and J ends were trimmed by 3 bases and 5 bases, with 8 bases remaining between them. The germline V gene has CDR1 SGDLS and CDR2 YYNGEE. This CDR3 has 13 residues. The CDR3 loop reads CASSGSPNEKLFF. The CDR3 DNA is TGTGCCAGCAGCGGGAGTCCCAATGAAAAACTGTTTTTT.

The chain couples TRBV5-4 to TRBJ2-5; 7 nucleotides line up with TRBD2. This CDR3 comprises 16 residues. V dropped 1 base and J dropped 4; count of bases not matched to a gene: 10. From germline, CDR1 is SGHNT and CDR2 YYREEE (reference sequence). CDR3 region: CASSLTGGGRGETQYF. In nucleotides, the CDR3 is TGTGCCAGCAGCTTGACTGGCGGAGGGAGGGGAGAGACCCAGTACTTC.

This clone is categorized as medium-sized. This sequence joins TRBV28 and TRBJ2-3, with 7 nucleotides matching TRBD2. Germline CDR1 reads MDHEN; CDR2 reads SYDVKM. The CDR3 is 16 amino acids. The ends lost 2 bases at V and 0 bases at J; junction bases unmatched: 5. CDR3 in amino acids: CASSLEGLLSTDTQYF. CDR3 in DNA: TGTGCCAGCAGTTTAGAGGGACTACTTAGCACAGATACGCAGTATTTT.

The chain links TRBV5-1 to TRBJ2-5; 8 bases line up with TRBD1. This CDR3 spans 13 amino acids. Trimming cost V 4 bases and J 3 bases; bases outside gene matches: 2. Germline CDR1 is SGHRS and CDR2 is YFSETQ. The CDR3 protein is CASSPTGEETQYF. CDR3 DNA sequence: TGCGCCAGCAGCCCGACAGGGGAAGAGACCCAGTACTTC.

CDR3 loop: CAISDRGEQYF. CDR3 bases: TGTGCCATCAGCGATCGGGGCGAGCAGTACTTC. The chain uses TRBV10-3 and TRBJ2-7; D is possibly TRBD2 (5 bases). V lost 6 bases and J lost 6, with 9 bases in between. CDR1 and CDR2 (germline): ENHRY, SYGVKD. This CDR3 region has 11 residues.

V gene TRBV30 combines with J gene TRBJ2-7, with 7 bases aligning to TRBD2. The CDR3 totals 13 residues. V shed 3 bases and J 5 bases; nucleotides not matched to a gene: 7. From germline, CDR1 is GTSNPN and CDR2 SVGIG (reference sequence). The CDR3 sequence: CAWRLGRFDEQYF. CDR3 coding DNA: TGTGCCTGGAGACTCGGGAGGTTCGACGAGCAGTACTTC.

The chain links TRBV28 to TRBJ1-2, with 9 positions matching TRBD1. The trim removed 6 bases at V and 4 bases at J, leaving 6 bases unmatched. Germline CDR1 and CDR2: MDHEN and SYDVKM. The length of the CDR3 is 14 residues. The CDR3 coding sequence is TGTGCCAGCAGCCTACCGGGACAGGGCTATGGCTACACCTTC. Translating it yields CASSLPGQGYGYTF.

The chain links TRBV14 to TRBJ1-2; 9 positions agree with TRBD1. Unmatched junction bases numbered 5, after V lost 1 base and J lost 5 bases. The CDR3 has 15 amino acids. Germline CDR1 SGHDN, CDR2 FVKESK. The CDR3 DNA is TGTGCCAGCAGCCAAGGGACAGGGGTACAGTATGGCTACACCTTC. It codes for CASSQGTGVQYGYTF. The variable domain in full, with the rest retrieved from reference TRBV14 and TRBJ1-2, is EAGVTQFPSHSVIEKGQTVTLRCDPISGHDNLYWYRRVMGKEIKFLLHFVKESKQDESGMPNNRFLAERTGGTYSTLKVQPAELEDSGVYFCASSQGTGVQYGYTFGSGTRLTVV.

The genes are TRBV19 and TRBJ2-1, with 8 bases that match TRBD2. The CDR3 spans 15 residues. From germline, CDR1 is LNHDA and CDR2 SQIVND (reference sequence). The trim removed 3 bases at V and 8 bases at J, leaving 9 bases unmatched. The CDR3 loop is CASSIREGPRDEQFF. CDR3 DNA: TGTGCCAGTAGTATCCGGGAGGGCCCTCGCGATGAGCAGTTCTTC.

The genes are TRBV5-4 and TRBJ1-2; possibly TRBD1 for D (6 bases). The CDR3 contains 14 residues. Per the germline V gene, CDR1 is SGHNT and CDR2 is YYREEE (reference sequence). Trimming left V 4 bases short and J 4 bases short, with 14 bases between. The CDR3, as DNA: TGTGCCAGCAGCCCAGGGGCCCTGCGCTATGGCTACACCTTC. It specifies CASSPGALRYGYTF.

This clone showed up just a few times. The rearrangement links TRBV19 to TRBJ1-2; TRBD1 aligns across 7 bases. The CDR3 sequence is 13 residues long. With 6 bases clipped from V and 8 bases from J, the junction kept 9 bases outside the gene matches. The V gene's germline CDR1 is LNHDA and CDR2 SQIVND (reference sequence). The CDR3 here is CASRPQGRGGYTF. The CDR3 coding sequence is TGTGCCAGTAGGCCACAGGGGAGAGGGGGCTACACCTTC.

The chain couples TRBV4-3 to TRBJ1-2; D is unresolved. Trimming cost V 6 bases and J 6 bases, with 17 bases left between them. The CDR3 is 14 amino acids. Germline CDR1 is LGHNA and CDR2 is YSLEER. As DNA, the CDR3 is TGCGCCAGCAGTCCGTTTTCAGCGTTTAATGGCTACACCTTC. Encoded protein: CASSPFSAFNGYTF.

The gene calls are TRBV19 and TRBJ1-5; D is perhaps TRBD1 (5 bases). Trimming shortened V by 3 bases and J by 3 bases, and 9 bases separated the two germline ends. The CDR3 has 14 residues. The germline gives CDR1 LNHDA, CDR2 SQIVND (reference sequence). CDR3 sequence reads: CASSIGQDNQPQHF. CDR3 DNA sequence: TGTGCCAGTAGTATTGGACAAGACAATCAGCCCCAGCATTTT.